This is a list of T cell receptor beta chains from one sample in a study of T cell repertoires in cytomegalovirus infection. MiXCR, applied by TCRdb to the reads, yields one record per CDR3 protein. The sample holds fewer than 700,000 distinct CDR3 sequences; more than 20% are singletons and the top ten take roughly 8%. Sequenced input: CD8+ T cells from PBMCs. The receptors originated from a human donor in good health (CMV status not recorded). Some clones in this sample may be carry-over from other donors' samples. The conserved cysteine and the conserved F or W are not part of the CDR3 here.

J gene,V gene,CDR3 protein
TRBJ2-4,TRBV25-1,ASIGHMTQDAKNIQY
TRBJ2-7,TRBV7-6,ASSLEAGLDEQY
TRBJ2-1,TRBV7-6,ASSPSGLAGYNEQF
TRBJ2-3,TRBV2,ASGQGKSTDTQY
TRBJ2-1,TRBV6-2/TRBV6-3,ASSPTEIYNEQF
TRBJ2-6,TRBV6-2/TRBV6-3,ASSYRVGASSGANVLT
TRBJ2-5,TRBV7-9,ASSLGQGLKKETQY
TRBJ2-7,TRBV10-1,ASSPRGFPSYEQY
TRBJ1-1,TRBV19,PSNIRHPLRDRGNTEAF
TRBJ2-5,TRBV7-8,ASSFSGGTQETQY
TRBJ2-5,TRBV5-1,ASSFIQGAGQETQY
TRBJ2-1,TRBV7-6,ASSHSGVYNEQF
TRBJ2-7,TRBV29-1,SVQRGQGGYEQY
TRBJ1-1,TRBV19,ASSIGIMDTEAF
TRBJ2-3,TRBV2,ASSDFGGHSTDTQY
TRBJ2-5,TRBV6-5,ASSFWPPLETQY
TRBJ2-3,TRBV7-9,ASSLANLNSGPTDTQY
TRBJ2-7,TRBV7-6,ASSLTLAGDYEQY
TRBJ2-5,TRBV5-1,ASSPTLAIQETQY
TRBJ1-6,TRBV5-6,ASSPRRSNSPLH
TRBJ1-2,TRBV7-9,ASSLVDVPNYGYT
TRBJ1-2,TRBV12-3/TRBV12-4,ASSFIGSPVNGYT
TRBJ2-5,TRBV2,ASTYGALGTQY
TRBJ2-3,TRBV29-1,SGLAGGRADTQY
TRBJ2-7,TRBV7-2,ASSLRQGASWEQY
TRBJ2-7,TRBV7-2,ASSLESGDEQY
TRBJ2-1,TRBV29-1,SVGNSGGARPRDEQF
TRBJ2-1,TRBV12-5,ASGLGTVNEQF
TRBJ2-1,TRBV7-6,ASSPRRAANEQF
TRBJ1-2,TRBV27,ASRGPSAYGYT
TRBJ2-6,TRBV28,ASSFPPTGATSGANVLT
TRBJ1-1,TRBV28,ASSLGGDAF
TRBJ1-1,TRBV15,ATSREFVWAEAF
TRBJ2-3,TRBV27,ASSLWQGAPDTQY
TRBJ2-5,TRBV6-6,ASSYSFSLGEETQY
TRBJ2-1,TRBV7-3,ASSLSGSEDEQF
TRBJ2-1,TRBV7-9,ASTPAGREQF
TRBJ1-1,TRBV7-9,ASSLTAEAF
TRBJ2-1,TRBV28,ASSPLRDNEQF
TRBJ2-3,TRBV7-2,ASSSSEGAADTQY
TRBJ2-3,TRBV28,ASSLPRTELLDTQY
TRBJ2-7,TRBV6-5,ASSPFAGGDYEQY
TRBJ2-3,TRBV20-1,SVRTETSTDTQY
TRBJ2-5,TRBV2,ASSAGTSQETQY
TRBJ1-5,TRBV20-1,SAHDMNRTSTSQPQH
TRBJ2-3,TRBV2,ASPVPGQGLSTDTQY
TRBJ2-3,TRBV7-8,ASSPGWTRSSDTQY
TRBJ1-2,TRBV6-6,ASSPTGKNYGYT
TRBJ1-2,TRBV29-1,SVPRQGEGGYT
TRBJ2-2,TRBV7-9,ASSWPPSTGAGELF
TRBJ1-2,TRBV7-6,ASSLDLAAPGYGYT
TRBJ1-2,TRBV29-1,SVEGGPGTSYGYT